The next 29 T cell receptor beta chains were all read from a single sample in a study of cytomegalovirus exposure and HLA in healthy donors. A multiplex PCR was run with 60 Vbeta primers and 13 Jbeta primers. Using immunoSEQ multiplex PCR, the repertoire was profiled, and TCRdb retains in-frame clones only, with some absent. The table has around 130,000 clones, about 8% seen once; the top ten hold 5.5% to 7.5%. Material for sequencing was PBMCs. The receptor set was obtained from a woman between 40 and 55 years old in good health and CMV-seropositive.

The chain has TRBV5-6 and TRBJ2-5; 11 bases align to TRBD1. V was clipped by 2 bases and J by 0 bases; unmatched bases: 3. This CDR3 comprises 16 residues. Germline-derived CDR1 and CDR2 are SGHDT and YYEEEE. CDR3 protein: CASSFGTGGYQETQYF. The CDR3 DNA follows: TGTGCCAGCAGCTTCGGGACAGGGGGTTACCAAGAGACCCAGTACTTC.

The CDR3 sequence: CASRSTGSIQPQHF. In nucleotides, the CDR3 is TGTGCCAGCAGGTCGACAGGCTCTATTCAGCCCCAGCATTTT. J is TRBJ1-5 and V is TRBV7-2; a weak D match, TRBD1 (6 bases). CDR1 and CDR2 (germline): SGHTA, FQGNSA. Between the trimmed V and J ends, which lost 6 bases and 6 bases, there was a span of 15 bases. The CDR3 loop spans 14 amino acids.

This clone was found a few times. V gene TRBV5-6 combines with J gene TRBJ2-7; D is uncertain. This CDR3 contains 12 residues. From germline, CDR1 is SGHDT and CDR2 YYEEEE. The V and J ends lost 2 bases and 1 base respectively, with 4 bases between them. The chain's CDR3 is CASSFGSYEQYF. The CDR3 nucleotides read TGTGCCAGCAGCTTCGGTTCCTACGAGCAGTACTTC.

The chain is built from TRBV6-4 and TRBJ2-6; 7 nucleotides agree with TRBD1. The length of the CDR3 is 16 residues. Germline assignment: CDR1 MRHNA and CDR2 SNTAGT. The junction had 6 bases not matched to a gene; V was cut back by 4 bases and J by 3 bases. Here the CDR3 reads CASSVGTAYGANVLTF. In DNA form, the CDR3 reads TGTGCCAGCAGTGTGGGGACAGCATATGGGGCCAACGTCCTGACTTTC.

This clone was observed a few times. The chain links TRBV5-1 to TRBJ2-7, with TRBD1 matching over 8 bases. Trimming at V came to 4 bases and at J to 3 bases, leaving 9 bases not matched to a gene. Germline CDR1 is SGHRS and CDR2 is YFSETQ. The CDR3 loop spans 15 amino acids. CDR3 region: CASSLRGGQGYEQYF. CDR3 nucleotide sequence: TGCGCCAGCAGCCTCCGTGGCGGACAGGGCTACGAGCAGTACTTC.

This clone occurred a few times. The V and J genes are TRBV6-1 and TRBJ2-3, with 9 positions matching TRBD2. Germline-derived CDR1 and CDR2 are MNHNS and SASEGT. The CDR3 is made up of 14 amino acids. Trimming took 6 bases from V and 4 from J; bases not matched to a gene: 5. This chain's CDR3 is CASSKRGVADTQYF. CDR3 sequence (DNA): TGTGCCAGCAGCAAGCGGGGGGTGGCAGATACGCAGTATTTT.

This clone was detected only a few times. The J gene is TRBJ1-2, the V gene TRBV27; TRBD1 is a possible D gene (5 bases). The CDR3 consists of 14 residues. Looked up from germline, CDR1 is MNHEY and CDR2 is SMNVEV (reference sequence). V was pared by 6 bases and J by 4 bases, with 15 bases between. CDR3 nucleotides: TGTGCCAGCAGCTTCGGGACTATCGGCTATGGCTACACCTTC. This encodes CASSFGTIGYGYTF.

The chain couples TRBV6-1 to TRBJ2-7; D unclear. Trimming shortened V by 2 bases and J by 2 bases, and 10 bases separated the two germline ends. The CDR3 is 14 amino acids. CDR1 and CDR2 from the germline V gene are MNHNS and SASEGT. The CDR3 nucleotides are TGTGCCAGCAGTGAACCACTTATCCCCTACGAGCAGTACTTC. This sequence encodes CASSEPLIPYEQYF.

This clone has more than one count but fewer than ten. The chain is built from TRBV2 and TRBJ1-1, with D perhaps TRBD1 (6 bases). There are 13 residues in the CDR3. V was clipped by 5 bases and J by 8 bases, with 15 bases between them. Germline V gene data show CDR1 as SNHLY and CDR2 as FYNNEI. CDR3 DNA sequence: TGTGCCAGCAGTTCCGGGACACTTCTGGAAGCTTTCTTT. It translates to CASSSGTLLEAFF.

In this sample, this clone turned up a few times. In DNA, the CDR3 is TGTGCCAGCACCGTAGATTTTCGAGGGGAAAAACTGTTTTTT. It translates to CASTVDFRGEKLFF. V usage is TRBV6-5 and J usage is TRBJ1-4; D unresolved. Germline CDR1 and CDR2: MNHEY and SVGAGI. V was trimmed by 7 bases and J by 8 bases, leaving 17 bases between them. This CDR3 region has 14 residues.

This clone turned up a few times. The rearrangement links TRBV29-1 to TRBJ2-2, with 9 nucleotides matching TRBD1. In germline, CDR1 is SQVTM, CDR2 ANQGSEA. J lost 4 bases, V lost 8 bases, and 5 bases had no gene match. The CDR3 length is 13 residues. CDR3 in DNA: TGCAGCTACCGGGACAGGGTCACCGGGGAGCTGTTTTTT. Translating it yields CSYRDRVTGELFF.

This chain uses TRBV7-6 with TRBJ2-7; TRBD2 aligns across 8 bases. Germline assignment: CDR1 SGHVS and CDR2 FNYEAQ. Losses at the gene ends were 4 bases for V and 3 bases for J; bases not matched to a gene: 8. The CDR3 covers 15 residues. The CDR3 sequence is CASSSSAGVFYEQYF. The CDR3 coding sequence is TGTGCCAGCAGCTCCTCAGCGGGGGTCTTCTACGAGCAGTACTTC.

V gene TRBV2 combines with J gene TRBJ1-2; no definite D call. Per germline, CDR1 SNHLY and CDR2 FYNNEI. Trimming left V 3 bases short and J 6 bases short, with 8 bases between. This CDR3 has 12 residues. The CDR3 bases are TGTGCCAGCAGTGAGGGAGGACATGGCTACACCTTC. It codes for CASSEGGHGYTF.

The table lists this clone with a few counts. The chain recombines TRBV5-5 with TRBJ1-2; the match to TRBD1 covers 7 bases. J was trimmed by 7 bases and V by 4 bases; bases with no gene match: 7. CDR1 SGHKS and CDR2 YYEKEE come from the germline V gene (reference sequence). The length of the CDR3 is 13 residues. CDR3: CASSPDRDFGYTF. In nucleotides, the CDR3 is TGTGCCAGCAGCCCAGACAGGGATTTTGGCTACACCTTC.

This clone has more than one count but fewer than ten. This chain connects TRBV6-1 to TRBJ2-1; maybe TRBD2 (6 bases). The germline V gene has CDR1 MNHNS and CDR2 SASEGT. V was trimmed by 6 bases and J by 6 bases, leaving 21 bases between them. The CDR3 consists of 16 residues. CDR3 sequence reads: CASREPSEGLSNEQFF. CDR3 coding DNA: TGTGCCAGCAGGGAACCTTCGGAGGGGTTAAGCAATGAGCAGTTCTTC.

The chain combines TRBV18 with TRBJ2-1; 7 bases align to TRBD1. The V gene end was trimmed by 4 bases and the J gene end by 9 bases; junction bases not matched to a gene: 15. In germline, CDR1 is KGHSH, CDR2 LQKENI. This CDR3 has 16 amino acids. The CDR3 DNA reads TGTGCCAGCTCACTCCGGACCGACAGGGATAGGGGTGAGCAGTTCTTC. Translation: CASSLRTDRDRGEQFF.

The chain is built from TRBV11-3 and TRBJ2-7, with 9 bases that match TRBD1. Germline V gene sequence: CDR1 SGHNT, CDR2 YENEEA. The CDR3 length is 16 residues. V shed 5 bases and J 4 bases; nucleotides not matched to a gene: 12. The CDR3 coding sequence is TGTGCCAGCAGCAAGGGACAGGGTGACAGGGCTTACGAGCAGTACTTC. Its protein product is CASSKGQGDRAYEQYF.

The rearrangement uses TRBV7-6 and TRBJ1-1; TRBD1 matches at 11 bases. CDR1 SGHVS and CDR2 FNYEAQ come from the germline V gene. This CDR3 has 20 amino acids. The trim removed 5 bases at V and 0 bases at J, leaving 17 bases unmatched. The CDR3 DNA is TGTGCCAGCAGCCTCCGCCCACCCGGGACAGGGGGTTTCATGAACACTGAAGCTTTCTTT. Translation: CASSLRPPGTGGFMNTEAFF.

The chain recombines TRBV5-1 with TRBJ2-5; possible D gene TRBD2, 6 bases. CDR1 and CDR2 (germline): SGHRS, YFSETQ. The CDR3 runs 15 residues. V shed 0 bases and J shed 3 bases, with 12 bases lying between them. DNA for the CDR3: TGCGCCAGCAGCTTGGTCGAAGGAGGGAAAGAGACCCAGTACTTC. Translation: CASSLVEGGKETQYF.

The chain recombines TRBV6-4 with TRBJ2-3; D is unresolved. This CDR3 spans 14 amino acids. Looked up from germline, CDR1 is MRHNA and CDR2 is SNTAGT. The V and J ends lost 3 bases and 4 bases respectively, with 11 bases between them. DNA of the CDR3: TGTGCCAGCAGTGAAAGTTGGAGTTCAGATACGCAGTATTTT. It yields the protein CASSESWSSDTQYF.

This clone has a handful of counts. The chain couples TRBV9 to TRBJ1-1; tentatively, D is TRBD1 (6 bases). CDR3 length equals 14 residues. Trimming removed 3 bases from V and 3 bases from J, with 12 bases in between. The V gene's germline CDR1 is SGDLS and CDR2 YYNGEE. The CDR3 DNA sequence: TGTGCCAGCAGCGCAAACAGGGATCACACTGAAGCTTTCTTT. Its translation is CASSANRDHTEAFF. The full variable domain, in which reference TRBV9 and TRBJ1-1 provide the parts outside the CDR3, is DSGVTQTPKHLITATGQRVTLRCSPRSGDLSVYWYQQSLDQGLQFLIQYYNGEERAKGNILERFSAQQFPDLHSELNLSSLELGDSALYFCASSANRDHTEAFFGQGTRLTVV.

The chain carries TRBV4-2 and TRBJ2-7; maybe TRBD2 (5 bases). The CDR3 length is 15 residues. V was clipped by 0 bases and J by 7 bases, with 16 bases between them. Germline CDR1 reads LGHNA; CDR2 reads YNFKEQ. CDR3 in amino acids: CASSQDEQTGVEQYF. DNA of the CDR3: TGTGCCAGCAGCCAAGATGAACAGACCGGGGTGGAGCAGTACTTC.

The table lists this clone with a few counts. CDR3 residues: CASSKARGQPQHF. CDR3 coding DNA: TGTGCCAGTAGTAAGGCCAGGGGGCAGCCCCAGCATTTT. The chain links TRBV19 to TRBJ1-5; 7 bases fit TRBD1. Trimming at V came to 4 bases and at J to 7 bases, leaving 4 bases not matched to a gene. CDR1 is LNHDA, CDR2 SQIVND, per germline (reference sequence). This CDR3 comprises 13 residues.

A few counts support this clone. V gene TRBV7-9 combines with J gene TRBJ2-2; D gene uncertain. This CDR3 region has 14 residues. V dropped 5 bases and J dropped 2 bases, with 9 bases sitting between them. Germline-derived CDR1 and CDR2 are SEHNR and FQNEAQ (reference sequence). The CDR3 protein is CASSPPYNTGELFF. The CDR3 DNA is TGTGCCAGCAGCCCCCCCTACAACACCGGGGAGCTGTTTTTT. Full variable domain (outside the CDR3, taken from reference TRBV7-9 and TRBJ2-2): DTGVSQNPRHKITKRGQNVTFRCDPISEHNRLYWYRQTLGQGPEFLTYFQNEAQLEKSRLLSDRFSAERPKGSFSTLEIQRTEQGDSAMYLCASSPPYNTGELFFGEGSRLTVL.

This clone was found a few times. This chain joins TRBV7-2 and TRBJ2-5; 15 bases map to TRBD2. This CDR3 has 16 amino acids. CDR1 and CDR2 from the germline V gene are SGHTA and FQGNSA. The junction had 9 bases not matched to a gene; V was cut back by 4 bases and J by 9 bases. Here the CDR3 DNA reads TGTGCCAGCAGCTGGTCCGGGACTAGCGGGGGGAGGGCCCAGTACTTC. This gives the protein CASSWSGTSGGRAQYF. Variable domain in full (rest from reference TRBV7-2 and TRBJ2-5): GAGVSQSPSNKVTEKGKDVELRCDPISGHTALYWYRQSLGQGLEFLIYFQGNSAPDKSGLPSDRFSAERTGGSVSTLTIQRTQQEDSAVYLCASSWSGTSGGRAQYFGPGTRLLVL.

This clone was observed a handful of times. The chain combines TRBV19 with TRBJ1-1; TRBD1 matches 9 bases. In germline, CDR1 is LNHDA, CDR2 SQIVND (reference sequence). The CDR3 length is 16 residues. The V and J ends lost 1 base and 5 bases, in that order; junction bases with no gene match: 8. CDR3 loop: CASSIGGNRGRTEAFF. CDR3 DNA sequence: TGTGCCAGTAGTATAGGGGGTAACAGGGGGCGGACTGAAGCTTTCTTT.

The chain uses TRBV18 and TRBJ2-5; D is unresolved. Matching the DNA end better, TRBJ2-7 makes the J call doubtful. Germline V CDR1 and CDR2: KGHSH, LQKENI. The CDR3 extends over 13 amino acids. DNA of the CDR3: TGTGCCAGCTCACCTTATAGCTCCTACGAGCAGTACTTC. Protein product: CASSPYSSYEQYF.

This clone was observed a few times. The chain is built from TRBV18 and TRBJ2-7; 12 positions agree with TRBD1. The CDR3 is 15 amino acids. Germline assignment: CDR1 KGHSH and CDR2 LQKENI. Trimming cost V 4 bases and J 3 bases; bases outside gene matches: 4. The CDR3 DNA reads as TGTGCCAGCTCACGCGGGACAGGGGGCAACTACGAGCAGTACTTC. It codes for CASSRGTGGNYEQYF.

The chain recombines TRBV28 with TRBJ2-7, with 9 bases that match TRBD2. There are 13 residues in the CDR3. The germline V gene encodes CDR1 MDHEN and CDR2 SYDVKM. Trimming took 6 bases from V and 5 from J; bases not matched to a gene: 5. DNA for the CDR3: TGTGCCAGCAGGGGGACTAGCCCCAACGAGCAGTACTTC. Protein product: CASRGTSPNEQYF.